Below are 24 T cell receptor beta chains sequenced from a single sample in a study of cytomegalovirus exposure and HLA in healthy donors. Method: immunoSEQ multiplex PCR; TCRdb's copy keeps in-frame clones and lacks some. The profile shows roughly 350,000 clones, 70% to 90% of them singletons. Sequenced material: PBMCs. Receptor source: a young woman in good health and CMV-seronegative.

This chain links TRBV28 with TRBJ2-7; TRBD1 might be the D (5 bases). CDR3 length equals 13 residues. Germline loops: CDR1 MDHEN, CDR2 SYDVKM. The germline V and J ends were trimmed by 8 bases and 2 bases, with 13 bases remaining between them. DNA for the CDR3: TGTGCCAGCGGATATGACAGTGCCTACGAGCAGTACTTC. Protein product: CASGYDSAYEQYF.

The chain recombines TRBV7-3 with TRBJ1-5; the D gene is possibly TRBD1 (5 bases). Germline CDR1 SGHTA, CDR2 FQGTGA. V was cut by 5 bases and J by 8 bases, with 13 bases left in between. This CDR3 comprises 13 residues. The CDR3 nucleotides are TGTGCCAGCAGCCCCCCCGGGGGAAAGCCCCAGCATTTT. This sequence encodes CASSPPGGKPQHF.

The chain uses TRBV6-6 and TRBJ1-5; TRBD1 matches 8 bases. Germline V gene sequence: CDR1 MNHNY, CDR2 SVGAGI (reference sequence). V was clipped by 5 bases and J by 5 bases; unmatched bases: 2. This CDR3 has 13 residues. The CDR3 sequence is CASSGDRYQPQHF. The CDR3 DNA sequence: TGTGCCAGCAGTGGGGACAGGTATCAGCCCCAGCATTTT.

The chain recombines TRBV6-5 with TRBJ1-1; 7 bases are shared with TRBD1. Germline-derived CDR1 and CDR2 are MNHEY and SVGAGI. V lost 6 bases to trimming and J lost 0 bases; unmatched junction nucleotides: 4. The CDR3 has 14 amino acids. The CDR3 loop reads CASSSGQMNTEAFF. The CDR3 nucleotides read TGTGCCAGCAGCTCGGGACAGATGAACACTGAAGCTTTCTTT.

The CDR3 reads CASRADRPLKTQGYEQYF. The CDR3 bases are TGTGCCAGCAGAGCTGACAGGCCTTTGAAGACCCAGGGCTACGAGCAGTACTTC. The chain joins TRBV28 to TRBJ2-7; perhaps TRBD1 as D (6 bases). The germline V gene encodes CDR1 MDHEN and CDR2 SYDVKM. V lost 6 bases and J 3 bases, leaving 27 bases between the germline ends. The CDR3 extends over 18 amino acids.

This clone was counted a single time. V is TRBV7-3 and J is TRBJ2-7; D may be TRBD2 (6 bases). The CDR3 runs 13 residues. CDR1 and CDR2 (germline): SGHTA, FQGTGA. The V end was cut by 5 bases, the J end by 4 bases, with 12 bases between. CDR3: CASSHSGGYEQYF. The CDR3 DNA follows: TGTGCCAGCAGCCATAGCGGAGGATACGAGCAGTACTTC.

This clone has just a few counts. This rearrangement joins TRBV10-3 to TRBJ1-4; 9 nucleotides match TRBD1. The CDR3 covers 14 residues. Per the germline V gene, CDR1 is ENHRY and CDR2 is SYGVKD. V was clipped by 3 bases and J by 7 bases; unmatched bases: 3. CDR3 DNA sequence: TGTGCCATCAGTGAAACAGGGGGCAGTGAAAAACTGTTTTTT. Translation gives CAISETGGSEKLFF.

In this sample, this clone turned up once. The chain uses TRBV6-5 and TRBJ1-2; 12 positions agree with TRBD1. In germline, CDR1 is MNHEY, CDR2 SVGAGI. Losses at the gene ends were 0 bases for V and 9 bases for J; bases not matched to a gene: 5. The CDR3 totals 15 residues. CDR3 amino acids: CASSYSRGQGASYTF. In nucleotides, the CDR3 is TGTGCCAGCAGTTACTCGAGGGGACAGGGGGCGAGCTACACCTTC.

The V gene is TRBV27, the J gene TRBJ2-1; TRBD2 is a possible D gene (6 bases). Germline loops: CDR1 MNHEY, CDR2 SMNVEV (reference sequence). CDR3 size: 16 residues. The V end lost 5 bases, the J end lost 0 bases, and 14 bases lay between the germline ends. CDR3 nucleotide sequence: TGTGCCAGCAGTAGTTTAGCGGCCAGCTCCTACAATGAGCAGTTCTTC. This encodes CASSSLAASSYNEQFF.

This clone came up a few times. The rearrangement joins TRBV18 to TRBJ1-1; a weak D match, TRBD1 (6 bases). The CDR3 length is 15 residues. V lost 3 bases, J lost 1 base, and 12 bases lay in between. Germline CDR1 reads KGHSH; CDR2 reads LQKENI. The CDR3 DNA follows: TGTGCCAGCTCACCGGACAGTATTCCGAACACTGAAGCTTTCTTT. Its translation: CASSPDSIPNTEAFF.

The rearrangement joins TRBV7-3 to TRBJ2-5, with TRBD2 matching 9 bases. Germline lookup yields CDR1 SGHTA and CDR2 FQGTGA. The CDR3 covers 17 residues. The junction had 6 bases not matched to a gene; V was cut back by 1 base and J by 0 bases. The CDR3 nucleotides read TGTGCCAGCAGCTTAAACGGCGCTAGCGGGAACCAAGAGACCCAGTACTTC. Its protein product is CASSLNGASGNQETQYF.

The chain has TRBV9 and TRBJ1-5; D is ambiguous. Trimming took off 5 bases at V and 0 bases at J, with 9 bases between the two ends. This CDR3 has 14 amino acids. Germline assignment: CDR1 SGDLS and CDR2 YYNGEE. As DNA, the CDR3 is TGTGCCAGCAGTGATGGGAGTAGCAATCAGCCCCAGCATTTT. Encoded protein: CASSDGSSNQPQHF.

This chain joins TRBV7-9 and TRBJ1-1; D gene unclear. This CDR3 spans 14 amino acids. From germline, CDR1 is SEHNR and CDR2 FQNEAQ (reference sequence). V gave up 1 base and J gave up 4 bases, with 10 bases separating them. Written as DNA, the CDR3 is TGTGCCAGCAGCTTAGTGGAGGGCCTCACTGAAGCTTTCTTT. As protein: CASSLVEGLTEAFF.

V usage is TRBV7-8 and J usage is TRBJ2-1; 9 bases map to TRBD2. Trimming removed 1 base from V and 7 bases from J; junction bases left unmatched: 5. CDR1 is SGHVS, CDR2 FQNEAQ, per germline. The CDR3 has 15 amino acids. Here the CDR3 reads CASSLVSGSANEQFF. The CDR3 DNA follows: TGTGCCAGCAGCTTAGTTAGCGGGAGTGCGAATGAGCAGTTCTTC.

As regards this clone: One end of the junction does not line up with germline, which may come from a read error. This chain links TRBV7-7 with TRBJ2-5; 7 nucleotides agree with TRBD2. Per germline, CDR1 SSHAT and CDR2 FNYEAQ (reference sequence). This CDR3 region has 16 residues. CDR3 DNA: TGTGCTAGCAGCCAATGGGGGGAGGGAGGGCAAGAGACCCAGTACTTC. It specifies CASSQWGEGGQETQYF.

In this sample, this clone turned up once. CDR3 DNA sequence: TGTGCCAGCAGCGCCCGGGTCGAGGGCACTGAAGCTTTCTTT. This sequence encodes CASSARVEGTEAFF. This chain uses TRBV6-5 with TRBJ1-1; D gene unclear. Germline loops: CDR1 MNHEY, CDR2 SVGAGI. The length of the CDR3 is 14 residues. Between the trimmed V and J ends, which lost 6 bases and 4 bases, there was a span of 15 bases.

This sequence joins TRBV27 and TRBJ1-2, with 9 bases fitting TRBD1. Germline CDR1 is MNHEY and CDR2 is SMNVEV (reference sequence). J lost 4 bases, V lost 6 bases, and 9 bases had no gene match. The CDR3 spans 15 residues. This chain's CDR3 is CASSPGTGFGYGYTF. The CDR3 region has the DNA TGTGCCAGCAGCCCCGGGACAGGGTTTGGCTATGGCTACACCTTC.

V usage is TRBV19 and J usage is TRBJ1-5; TRBD1 is a possible D gene (5 bases). V dropped 6 bases and J dropped 7 bases, with 16 bases sitting between them. The CDR3 covers 14 residues. Germline CDR1 is LNHDA and CDR2 is SQIVND (reference sequence). Here the CDR3 reads CASRPQGGGQPQHF. CDR3 nucleotides: TGTGCCAGTAGACCCCAGGGAGGAGGGCAGCCCCAGCATTTT.

The chain uses TRBV9 and TRBJ2-1, with D uncertain. Germline V gene lookup returns CDR1 SGDLS and CDR2 YYNGEE. Trimming left V 4 bases short and J 3 bases short, with 14 bases between. The CDR3 sequence is 15 residues long. CDR3 loop: CASSPRLAVYNEQFF. In DNA form, the CDR3 reads TGTGCCAGCAGCCCCCGTTTGGCCGTCTACAATGAGCAGTTCTTC.

The rearrangement links TRBV19 to TRBJ1-2; no definite D call. This CDR3 has 13 amino acids. V gave up 4 bases and J gave up 4 bases, with 10 bases separating them. In germline, CDR1 is LNHDA, CDR2 SQIVND (reference sequence). CDR3 in amino acids: CASSKQDLYGYTF. CDR3 nucleotides: TGTGCCAGTAGTAAGCAGGATCTCTATGGCTACACCTTC.

J is TRBJ1-3 and V is TRBV28; 7 bases are shared with TRBD1. In germline, CDR1 is MDHEN, CDR2 SYDVKM. The junction had 6 bases not matched to a gene; V was cut back by 5 bases and J by 2 bases. The CDR3 is 15 residues long. The CDR3 DNA reads as TGTGCCAGCAGTGACAGGGCCACCGCTGGAAACACCATATATTTT. Translating it yields CASSDRATAGNTIYF.

This clone was recorded once. The chain employs TRBV29-1 and TRBJ1-4; D perhaps matches TRBD1 (5 bases). Deletions cut 5 bases from V and 8 bases from J, with 21 bases between. Germline V gives CDR1 SQVTM, CDR2 ANQGSEA. The CDR3 has 15 residues. The CDR3 spells CSVRGDRDDSEKLFF. The CDR3 nucleotides are TGCAGCGTTCGTGGTGATAGAGATGACAGCGAAAAACTGTTTTTT.

This chain links TRBV7-2 with TRBJ2-7; 10 bases agree with TRBD2. Trimming removed 6 bases from V and 5 bases from J; junction bases left unmatched: 10. CDR1 is SGHTA and CDR2 is FQGNSA in the germline V gene. The CDR3 spans 15 residues. The CDR3 DNA is TGTGCCAGCAGGCGGACTAGCGGATTCGGGGACGAGCAGTACTTC. Protein product: CASRRTSGFGDEQYF.

The chain uses TRBV6-5 and TRBJ2-5; TRBD1 matches at 7 bases. Unmatched junction bases numbered 12, after V lost 6 bases and J lost 5 bases. CDR1 is MNHEY and CDR2 is SVGAGI in the germline V gene. This CDR3 contains 15 residues. The CDR3 nucleotides read TGTGCCAGCAGCCAGACAGGGTCAAACATTGAGACCCAGTACTTC. Amino acid sequence: CASSQTGSNIETQYF.